Below, one T cell receptor beta chain is given with its context. This sample stems from a study of spatial heterogeneity in lung cancer. Turning to the study itself: The authors sequenced available follow-up PBMC samples, taken a median of roughly 2 years after resection.

A single record per CDR3 protein comes from TCRdb applying MiXCR to the 5' RACE reads. The sample lists approximately 110,000 distinct CDR3 sequences, 11% occurring once. V lost 0 bases, J lost 4 bases, and 14 bases lay in between. This CDR3 has 16 amino acids. The V gene's germline CDR1 is SGHKS and CDR2 YYEKEE (reference sequence). This sample's time point: blood at routine non-recurrence follow-up after resection. Unsorted tumor, nontumor lung tissue or cryopreserved PBMC supplied the whole RNA. V is TRBV5-5 and J is TRBJ2-1; no reliable D call. The starting material was PBMCs, obtained at follow-up. The clonotype originates from a female donor with early-stage non-small cell lung cancer. CDR3 region: CASSLGFTSHYNEQFF. DNA of the CDR3: TGTGCCAGCAGCTTGGGCTTCACCTCACATTACAATGAGCAGTTCTTC.